This T cell receptor beta chain was documented in a study of blood T cell repertoires in COVID-19. Study details: The study drew acute and convalescent COVID-19 samples from the United States, Italy and Spain. PBMCs, B-cell-depleted T cells, or T cells provided the cDNA or gDNA that made up the material.

V was clipped by 2 bases and J by 7 bases, with 4 bases between them. Germline lookup yields CDR1 SGHDT and CDR2 YYEEEE. The CDR3 totals 11 residues. The authors' processing: Reference gene primer amplification in the assay estimated nucleated cell counts. The method was immunoSEQ multiplex PCR; TCRdb's version includes in-frame clones alone and lacks a portion of them. That table furnishes V, J and clone size, whereas the DNA furnished D and trimming. The sample shows 250,000 or so clones, less than 90% of them seen only once. Sequencing used peripheral blood. The genes are TRBV5-6 and TRBJ2-1, with D hard to call. This clonotype was sampled from a man aged 55 to 70 with acute or convalescent COVID-19. For the CDR3, the DNA is TGTGCCAGCAGCTTCCTTAATGAGCAGTTCTTC. It translates to CASSFLNEQFF. Full variable domain (remainder filled in from reference TRBV5-6 and TRBJ2-1): DAGVTQSPTHLIKTRGQQVTLRCSPKSGHDTVSWYQQALGQGPQFIFQYYEEEERQRGNFPDRFSGHQFPNYSSELNVNALLLGDSALYLCASSFLNEQFFGPGTRLTVL.